The source of this T cell receptor (beta chain) is a study of T cell changes during pregnancy in multiple sclerosis. Germline V gene data show CDR1 as ENHRY and CDR2 as SYGVKD. This CDR3 spans 16 amino acids. V gave up 6 bases and J gave up 12 bases; unmatched junction bases: 21. The table came from immunoSEQ multiplex PCR; TCRdb's copy has only in-frame clones and leaves some out. The sample lists roughly 45,000 clones; approximately 95% were seen once. The sequence derives from a female donor with multiple sclerosis, enrolled in a pregnancy study. The rearrangement joins TRBV10-3 to TRBJ2-5; the match to TRBD1 covers 8 bases. This material consisted of CD8+ T cells from peripheral blood mononuclear cells, taken in the first trimester of pregnancy. CDR3 DNA sequence: TGTGCCATCAGGGATAGCCGGGACAGGAGTGCCTCAAGGGAGTACTTC. Its protein product is CAIRDSRDRSASREYF.